This T cell receptor beta chain is drawn from a study of T cells in Graves' hyperthyroidism and ophthalmopathy. After removal of 6 bases from V and 9 bases from J, the junction contained 20 bases not matched to a gene. The CDR3 spans 17 residues. The germline V gene encodes CDR1 SQVTM and CDR2 ANQGSEA. Researchers took RNA transcripts and amplified the TCR beta CDR3 regions from them. HTBI primers were the set used in a first-round RT-PCR of the TCR CDR3. TCRdb processed the multiplex PCR reads anew with MiXCR; each CDR3 protein has one entry. Of approximately 690,000 distinct CDR3 sequences listed, less than 25% were seen once; the top ten hold over 30%.

This TCR derives from a man in his thirties or forties with Graves' ophthalmopathy. The chain has TRBV29-1 and TRBJ2-1; TRBD1 matches at 10 bases. Sequenced: blood. CDR3 region: CSVQTGTGASKGTEQFF. CDR3 sequence (DNA): TGCAGCGTCCAAACCGGGACAGGGGCCTCAAAAGGTACTGAGCAGTTCTTC.